The TCR beta chain under discussion was sequenced for a study of blood T cell repertoires in COVID-19. Looking at the study overall: The United States, Italy and Spain provided the acute and convalescent COVID-19 samples. Sample material is recorded as cDNA or gDNA derived from T cells, B-cell-depleted T cells, or PBMCs.

As handled by the study authors: Reference gene primer amplification gave estimated nucleated cell counts. TCRdb's table, derived via immunoSEQ multiplex PCR, lists solely in-frame clones and lacks some. D and trimming were read from the DNA, whereas the V and J calls and clone size are those reported in that table. Of approximately 250,000 clones in the sample, approximately 86% are singletons; the top ten hold about an eighth. While infection was still active, Seattle patients were enrolled and then followed longitudinally. V lost 8 bases, J lost 0 bases, and 6 bases stayed unmatched. Germline CDR1 is MNHEY and CDR2 is SVGAGI. The CDR3 length is 15 residues.

The specimen was peripheral blood. This TCR was recovered from a woman between 65 and 79 years old with COVID-19, enrolled during active disease. J is TRBJ2-2 and V is TRBV6-5; 7 bases are shared with TRBD1. The CDR3 loop is CASLKGASNTGELFF. The CDR3 DNA is TGTGCCAGCTTAAAGGGGGCTTCGAACACCGGGGAGCTGTTTTTT.